This T cell receptor (beta chain) was recorded in a study of T cell responses to AZD1222 COVID-19 vaccine. Study-level results: Clonal diversity was possibly underestimated, and the donors were mostly white British, with more females.

The germline V and J ends were trimmed by 8 bases and 0 bases, with 11 bases remaining between them. CDR3 length: 15 residues. Germline V lookup: CDR1 MNHEY, CDR2 SVGAGI. As concerns this clone: The antigen remains unidentified.

Sequencing used immunoSEQ multiplex PCR; TCRdb keeps in-frame clones, though not all of them. The sample shows over 90,000 clones, approximately 81% of them seen only once. The specimen was peripheral blood, collected on day 0 of AZD1222 vaccination. The clonotype was recovered from an adult in good health. This chain links TRBV6-5 with TRBJ2-6; D not resolved. CDR3 sequence: CASLLSGSGANVLTF. DNA for the CDR3: TGTGCCAGCCTTCTGTCGGGCTCTGGGGCCAACGTCCTGACTTTC.